Below, 25 T cell receptor beta chains from the same sample are listed, as sequenced in a study of cytomegalovirus exposure and HLA in healthy donors. Researchers ran the PCR with 60 Vbeta and 13 Jbeta primers. Generated by immunoSEQ multiplex PCR, the TCRdb table keeps only in-frame clones and is missing some. Here the sample spans around 170,000 clones, around 68% being singletons. The sequenced sample was PBMCs. The receptors shown here come from a girl under 18 in good health and CMV-seronegative.

V is TRBV5-4 and J is TRBJ2-3; D perhaps matches TRBD2 (5 bases). The CDR3 is made up of 15 amino acids. Germline-derived CDR1 and CDR2 are SGHNT and YYREEE (reference sequence). Trimming took off 4 bases at V and 0 bases at J, with 12 bases between the two ends. The CDR3 reads CASSRRTVSTDTQYF. The CDR3 coding sequence is TGTGCCAGCAGCCGGAGGACGGTCAGCACAGATACGCAGTATTTT.

This clone came up a few times. V usage is TRBV2 and J usage is TRBJ2-1, with 7 bases matching TRBD1. The germline V gene encodes CDR1 SNHLY and CDR2 FYNNEI. V was pared by 4 bases and J by 7 bases, with 7 bases of the junction left unmatched. The CDR3 totals 14 residues. CDR3 in DNA: TGTGCCAGCAGTGGACGACTGACAGGGAATGAGCAGTTCTTC. It is translated as CASSGRLTGNEQFF.

The chain is built from TRBV5-1 and TRBJ2-2, with a tentative D call TRBD2 (5 bases). From germline, CDR1 is SGHRS and CDR2 YFSETQ. CDR3 size: 14 residues. Deletions cut 1 base from V and 4 bases from J, with 8 bases between. CDR3 nucleotides: TGCGCCAGCAGCTTGTTCACTAGCACCGGGGAGCTGTTTTTT. This codes for CASSLFTSTGELFF.

This chain joins TRBV9 and TRBJ1-2; 7 nucleotides align to TRBD1. The V gene's germline CDR1 is SGDLS and CDR2 YYNGEE. This CDR3 has 13 amino acids. J lost 6 bases, V lost 0 bases, and 2 bases had no gene match. CDR3 nucleotides: TGTGCCAGCAGCGTAGGAGGGGGCCATGGCTACACCTTC. The encoded protein is CASSVGGGHGYTF.

This sequence joins TRBV28 and TRBJ2-2, with 9 bases fitting TRBD1. There are 15 residues in the CDR3. V shed 6 bases, J shed 2 bases, and the junction held 4 bases outside the gene matches. Germline V lookup: CDR1 MDHEN, CDR2 SYDVKM. The CDR3 sequence: CASSLTGGNTGELFF. CDR3 sequence (DNA): TGTGCCAGCAGCCTGACAGGGGGAAACACCGGGGAGCTGTTTTTT.

This clone turned up a few times. The rearrangement links TRBV2 to TRBJ2-7; 10 bases agree with TRBD1. Germline CDR1 is SNHLY and CDR2 is FYNNEI. V lost 8 bases, J lost 2 bases, and 15 bases stayed unmatched. The CDR3 extends over 17 amino acids. The CDR3 reads CASGYLAGTGVTYEQYF. The CDR3, as DNA: TGTGCCAGCGGCTATTTGGCCGGGACAGGGGTTACCTACGAGCAGTACTTC.

The chain is built from TRBV2 and TRBJ1-5, with D possibly matching TRBD1 (6 bases). Trimming shortened V by 5 bases and J by 4 bases, and 12 bases separated the two germline ends. This CDR3 comprises 14 residues. Germline CDR1 SNHLY, CDR2 FYNNEI. The CDR3 sequence: CASSKQGLNQPQHF. In DNA, the CDR3 is TGTGCCAGCAGTAAACAGGGTTTGAATCAGCCCCAGCATTTT.

The chain is built from TRBV4-1 and TRBJ2-1; 10 positions agree with TRBD2. The CDR3 consists of 13 residues. The germline CDR1 and CDR2 sequences are MGHRA and YSYEKL. The V segment lost 6 bases and the J segment 6 bases; nucleotides outside the gene matches: 2. CDR3 residues: CASRKRGGNEQFF. As DNA, the CDR3 is TGCGCCAGCAGGAAGCGGGGGGGCAATGAGCAGTTCTTC.

This clone was counted once. The same CDR3 arises from other DNA sequences in this sample as well. The rearrangement uses TRBV27 and TRBJ1-1; D gene unclear. The CDR3 length is 14 residues. Trimming stripped 5 bases from V and 4 bases from J, with 14 bases between. Germline V gene lookup returns CDR1 MNHEY and CDR2 SMNVEV (reference sequence). CDR3 in DNA: TGTGCCAGCAGTCCTGGACTACCCCCCACTGAAGCTTTCTTT. This sequence encodes CASSPGLPPTEAFF.

This chain joins TRBV2 and TRBJ2-3, with TRBD1 matching over 7 bases. The V and J ends lost 6 bases and 3 bases, in that order; junction bases with no gene match: 3. The CDR3 has 13 amino acids. CDR1 is SNHLY, CDR2 FYNNEI, per germline. Written as DNA, the CDR3 is TGTGCCAGCAGGGGACAGAGTACAGATACGCAGTATTTT. Amino acids: CASRGQSTDTQYF.

V and J are TRBV5-1 and TRBJ1-1, with TRBD1 as a possible D gene (5 bases). Trimming removed 0 bases from V and 5 bases from J, with 11 bases in between. The CDR3 covers 14 residues. Germline CDR1 is SGHRS and CDR2 is YFSETQ. CDR3 sequence reads: CASSLAGGKTEAFF. For the CDR3, the DNA is TGCGCCAGCAGCTTGGCCGGGGGGAAAACTGAAGCTTTCTTT. Full variable domain (missing parts from reference TRBV5-1 and TRBJ1-1): KAGVTQTPRYLIKTRGQQVTLSCSPISGHRSVSWYQQTPGQGLQFLFEYFSETQRNKGNFPGRFSGRQFSNSRSEMNVSTLELGDSALYLCASSLAGGKTEAFFGQGTRLTVV.

The CDR3 loop reads CASSELGVTGELFF. The DNA of the CDR3 is TGTGCCAGCAGTGAATTAGGGGTCACCGGGGAGCTGTTTTTT. V is TRBV25-1 and J is TRBJ2-2; D perhaps matches TRBD1 (5 bases). Trimming pared 1 base from V and 4 bases from J, leaving 7 bases between. Germline V CDR1 and CDR2: MGHDK, SYGVNS. This CDR3 has 14 amino acids.

The chain couples TRBV7-8 to TRBJ2-2; TRBD1 aligns across 8 bases. The CDR3 contains 17 residues. CDR1 is SGHVS and CDR2 is FQNEAQ in the germline V gene. The ends lost 0 bases at V and 8 bases at J; junction bases unmatched: 11. DNA for the CDR3: TGTGCCAGCAGCTTAGCCGAATCAGGGACAGGAGGGGGGGAGCTGTTTTTT. Protein: CASSLAESGTGGGELFF.

This rearrangement joins TRBV14 to TRBJ2-5; 8 bases are shared with TRBD2. The CDR3 length is 16 residues. The junction had 7 bases not matched to a gene; V was cut back by 4 bases and J by 0 bases. Per germline, CDR1 SGHDN and CDR2 FVKESK. The CDR3 nucleotides are TGTGCCAGCAGCCTCCGGGGGGGCGTCTACCAAGAGACCCAGTACTTC. It translates to CASSLRGGVYQETQYF.

V and J are TRBV20-1 and TRBJ1-2; D uncertain. This CDR3 has 10 amino acids. Germline V lookup: CDR1 DFQATT, CDR2 SNEGSKA (reference sequence). CDR3: CGAAIYGYTF. CDR3 nucleotide sequence: TGCGGAGCCGCAATCTATGGCTACACCTTC.

The chain uses TRBV27 and TRBJ2-1; possible D gene TRBD1, 7 bases. The CDR3 is 16 residues long. V lost 6 bases and J lost 8, with 23 bases in between. Germline V CDR1 and CDR2: MNHEY, SMNVEV (reference sequence). CDR3 residues: CASSSDLQGGVYEQFF. The CDR3 DNA is TGTGCCAGCAGCTCTGATCTGCAGGGGGGCGTTTATGAGCAGTTCTTC.

This clone was detected only a few times. The chain couples TRBV2 to TRBJ2-3; TRBD1 matches at 7 bases. V lost 6 bases and J lost 4; bases outside the gene matches: 10. The CDR3 has 15 residues. Germline V gene sequence: CDR1 SNHLY, CDR2 FYNNEI. The CDR3 region is CASSLDRDLADTQYF. Here the CDR3 DNA reads TGTGCCAGCAGCCTCGACAGGGATCTTGCAGATACGCAGTATTTT.

This clone is a singleton in its sample. This sequence joins TRBV29-1 and TRBJ2-1; 11 bases align to TRBD1. The CDR3 consists of 14 residues. Trimming removed 3 bases from V and 6 bases from J; junction bases left unmatched: 4. CDR1 and CDR2 (germline): SQVTM, ANQGSEA. CDR3 region: CSVDPGTGGNEQFF. The CDR3 DNA is TGCAGCGTTGACCCCGGGACAGGGGGCAATGAGCAGTTCTTC.

This clone appeared a single time. The chain has TRBV2 and TRBJ1-4, with 7 bases identical to TRBD1. Looked up from germline, CDR1 is SNHLY and CDR2 is FYNNEI. The CDR3 extends over 11 amino acids. The trim removed 6 bases at V and 10 bases at J, leaving 2 bases unmatched. CDR3 region: CASRQGGKLFF. The CDR3 DNA sequence: TGTGCCAGCAGGCAGGGGGGAAAACTGTTTTTT.

The rearrangement uses TRBV15 and TRBJ2-5; TRBD1 might be the D (6 bases). Germline V gene sequence: CDR1 LNHNV, CDR2 YYDKDF (reference sequence). Trimming shortened V by 3 bases and J by 9 bases, and 14 bases separated the two germline ends. This CDR3 has 13 residues. DNA of the CDR3: TGTGCCACCAGCAGGGACAGTATTGGGGCCCAGTACTTC. Translated: CATSRDSIGAQYF.

The V call is TRBV5-6, the J call TRBJ1-2; a possible D gene is TRBD1 (5 bases). Trimming left V 5 bases short and J 2 bases short, with 10 bases between. CDR1 is SGHDT and CDR2 is YYEEEE in the germline V gene. The CDR3 is 13 amino acids. The CDR3 spells CASRLDRNYGYTF. CDR3 sequence (DNA): TGTGCCAGCAGACTCGACAGAAACTATGGCTACACCTTC. The whole variable domain, filled in from reference TRBV5-6 and TRBJ1-2, reads DAGVTQSPTHLIKTRGQQVTLRCSPKSGHDTVSWYQQALGQGPQFIFQYYEEEERQRGNFPDRFSGHQFPNYSSELNVNALLLGDSALYLCASRLDRNYGYTFGSGTRLTVV.

V and J are TRBV5-1 and TRBJ1-3, with TRBD1 matching over 7 bases. Germline CDR1 and CDR2: SGHRS and YFSETQ. The CDR3 spans 16 residues. The junction had 4 bases not matched to a gene; V was cut back by 0 bases and J by 1 base. The CDR3 loop is CASSLAETGSGNTIYF. CDR3 DNA sequence: TGCGCCAGCAGCTTGGCCGAGACAGGGTCTGGAAACACCATATATTTT.

The rearrangement links TRBV10-2 to TRBJ1-1; D might be TRBD1 (6 bases). CDR1 and CDR2 from the germline V gene are WSHSY and SAAADI. The CDR3 has 14 amino acids. The germline V and J ends were trimmed by 7 bases and 11 bases, with 23 bases remaining between them. The DNA of the CDR3 is TGCGCCAGCACCCTTACCGGGACACAAGGAGAGGCTTTCTTT. Protein product: CASTLTGTQGEAFF.

This clone showed up just a few times. This chain uses TRBV4-1 with TRBJ2-7; the D is unclear. The V end was cut by 2 bases, the J end by 7 bases, with 12 bases between. The CDR3 length is 13 residues. Germline-derived CDR1 and CDR2 are MGHRA and YSYEKL. This CDR3 reads CASSQLFPKEQYF. The CDR3 DNA is TGCGCCAGCAGCCAATTATTTCCTAAGGAGCAGTACTTC.

The chain couples TRBV29-1 to TRBJ1-1; D not resolved. V gave up 6 bases and J gave up 11 bases, with 19 bases separating them. The CDR3 has 12 amino acids. Germline lookup yields CDR1 SQVTM and CDR2 ANQGSEA. The CDR3 protein is CSVRGIGSDAFF. CDR3 bases: TGCAGCGTCCGAGGGATAGGGAGCGACGCTTTCTTT.